This T cell receptor beta chain stems from a study of PD-1 blockade in classical Hodgkin lymphoma. The wider study: Nivolumab 3 mg/kg was given intravenously every 2 weeks.

The data were produced by immunoSEQ multiplex PCR, yet TCRdb's version contains in-frame clones alone and is incomplete. Of 90,000 to 95,000 clones in the sample, roughly 89% were seen once. Study-wide points: A significant rise in TCR diversity by C4D1 was seen for CD4+ but not CD8+ cells. Complete responders' baseline diversity resembled that of newly diagnosed patients.

Every patient experienced relapse after autologous stem cell transplantation, and brentuximab vedotin exposure varied. With regard to this clone: Its antigen is unidentified.

The clonotype originates from a human donor with classical Hodgkin lymphoma. The sequencing here drew on peripheral blood mononuclear cells (PBMCs), taken before the second cycle of nivolumab.

The CDR3 sequence is CASSPTDREGKTQYF. In DNA form, the CDR3 reads TGTGCCAGCAGCCCAACTGACAGGGAGGGAAAGACCCAGTACTTC. J is TRBJ2-5 and V is TRBV7-9, with D perhaps matching TRBD1 or TRBD2 (7 bases each). Trimming removed 5 bases from V and 6 bases from J, with 19 bases in between. Germline assignment: CDR1 SEHNR and CDR2 FQNEAQ (reference sequence). CDR3 size: 15 residues.